A single sample is the source of the 18 T cell receptor beta chains below, sequenced in a study of cytomegalovirus exposure and HLA in healthy donors. Vbeta (60) and Jbeta (13) primers were used in the PCR. Sequencing used immunoSEQ multiplex PCR; TCRdb keeps in-frame clones, though not all of them. This table has roughly 120,000 clones, around 80% appearing once. Sequences were obtained from PBMCs. These receptors all stem from a woman aged 18-35 years in good health and CMV-seronegative.

This chain connects TRBV28 to TRBJ1-5, with D maybe TRBD1 (5 bases). This CDR3 has 14 residues. Germline assignment: CDR1 MDHEN and CDR2 SYDVKM. V was trimmed by 7 bases and J by 5 bases, leaving 15 bases between them. CDR3 in DNA: TGTGCCAGCACCCAGGCCCCCAGGGATCAGCCCCAGCATTTT. This gives the protein CASTQAPRDQPQHF.

This sequence joins TRBV19 and TRBJ2-6; possible D gene TRBD1, 6 bases. Germline CDR1 LNHDA, CDR2 SQIVND (reference sequence). V lost 3 bases, J lost 1 base, and 10 bases lay in between. The CDR3 is 16 residues long. The CDR3 here is CASSIGTTSGANVLTF. The CDR3 region has the DNA TGTGCCAGTAGTATCGGGACAACATCTGGGGCCAACGTCCTGACTTTC.

The chain uses TRBV6-6 and TRBJ2-5; 13 bases match TRBD2. Trimming cost V 4 bases and J 5 bases; bases outside gene matches: 4. Germline CDR1 reads MNHNY; CDR2 reads SVGAGI (reference sequence). The CDR3 sequence is 15 residues long. CDR3 region: CASSWTSGRGETQYF. The CDR3 DNA reads as TGTGCCAGCAGTTGGACTAGCGGGAGAGGTGAGACCCAGTACTTC.

The V gene is TRBV5-4, the J gene TRBJ2-3; 7 positions match TRBD2. The length of the CDR3 is 15 residues. V trimming: 7 bases; J trimming: 1 base; junction bases outside the gene matches: 9. The V gene's germline CDR1 is SGHNT and CDR2 YYREEE (reference sequence). The CDR3, as DNA: TGTGCCAGCTTCTCGGCTACTAGCGGCACAGATACGCAGTATTTT. Amino acid sequence: CASFSATSGTDTQYF. The full variable domain, in which reference TRBV5-4 and TRBJ2-3 provide the parts outside the CDR3, is ETGVTQSPTHLIKTRGQQVTLRCSSQSGHNTVSWYQQALGQGPQFIFQYYREEENGRGNFPPRFSGLQFPNYSSELNVNALELDDSALYLCASFSATSGTDTQYFGPGTRLTVL.

Worth noting for this clone: The junction differs from germline at one of its ends, possibly a read error. The V call is TRBV10-2, the J call TRBJ1-4; no definite D call. The germline CDR1 and CDR2 sequences are WSHSY and SAAADI. This CDR3 region has 12 residues. DNA of the CDR3: TGCGCCAGTAGCATATCCTATGAAAAGCTGTTTTTT. Translation: CASSISYEKLFF.

Only one count was recorded for this clone. V gene TRBV7-9 combines with J gene TRBJ1-1; maybe TRBD1 (5 bases). From germline, CDR1 is SEHNR and CDR2 FQNEAQ (reference sequence). V gave up 4 bases and J gave up 3 bases, with 18 bases separating them. The CDR3 consists of 16 residues. The CDR3 coding sequence is TGTGCCAGCAGCTGGGGAGGCGGAGGGGAGTACACTGAAGCTTTCTTT. It translates to CASSWGGGGEYTEAFF. Complete variable domain (other parts from reference TRBV7-9 and TRBJ1-1): DTGVSQNPRHKITKRGQNVTFRCDPISEHNRLYWYRQTLGQGPEFLTYFQNEAQLEKSRLLSDRFSAERPKGSFSTLEIQRTEQGDSAMYLCASSWGGGGEYTEAFFGQGTRLTVV.

V is TRBV6-1 and J is TRBJ2-7; 7 nucleotides agree with TRBD2. This CDR3 has 12 amino acids. Germline trimming cut 6 bases from V and 2 bases from J; bases unmatched to any gene: 1. The germline CDR1 and CDR2 sequences are MNHNS and SASEGT. CDR3 sequence (DNA): TGTGCCAGCAGAAGCGGGGCCTACGAGCAGTACTTC. Translation: CASRSGAYEQYF.

This rearrangement joins TRBV6-1 to TRBJ2-3, with D hard to call. Germline CDR1 MNHNS, CDR2 SASEGT. The V and J ends lost 5 bases and 2 bases respectively, with 8 bases between them. This CDR3 is built from 13 residues. The CDR3 DNA sequence: TGTGCCAGCAGTCCATACAACACAGATACGCAGTATTTT. Translation gives CASSPYNTDTQYF.

The chain couples TRBV5-4 to TRBJ2-3; the match to TRBD2 covers 16 bases. This CDR3 comprises 19 residues. V shed 4 bases, J shed 0 bases, and the junction held 8 bases outside the gene matches. The V gene's germline CDR1 is SGHNT and CDR2 YYREEE (reference sequence). The CDR3 coding sequence is TGTGCCAGCAGCCGGGGACTAGCGGGAGGGGCCACTAGCACAGATACGCAGTATTTT. It is translated as CASSRGLAGGATSTDTQYF. Drawing the rest from reference TRBV5-4 and TRBJ2-3, the complete variable domain is ETGVTQSPTHLIKTRGQQVTLRCSSQSGHNTVSWYQQALGQGPQFIFQYYREEENGRGNFPPRFSGLQFPNYSSELNVNALELDDSALYLCASSRGLAGGATSTDTQYFGPGTRLTVL.

This clone was detected only a few times. This sequence joins TRBV5-1 and TRBJ2-5, with no clear D. V dropped 4 bases and J dropped 1 base, with 8 bases sitting between them. The CDR3 has 13 residues. Germline loops: CDR1 SGHRS, CDR2 YFSETQ. CDR3 nucleotide sequence: TGCGCCAGCAGCCTACAGATCCAAGAGACCCAGTACTTC. This sequence encodes CASSLQIQETQYF. The complete variable domain, with remaining parts taken from reference TRBV5-1 and TRBJ2-5, reads KAGVTQTPRYLIKTRGQQVTLSCSPISGHRSVSWYQQTPGQGLQFLFEYFSETQRNKGNFPGRFSGRQFSNSRSEMNVSTLELGDSALYLCASSLQIQETQYFGPGTRLLVL.

The count of this clone is one. The J gene is TRBJ2-1, the V gene TRBV7-9; tentative D call: TRBD1 (6 bases). The CDR3 length is 13 residues. Per germline, CDR1 SEHNR and CDR2 FQNEAQ (reference sequence). V lost 6 bases and J 6 bases, leaving 12 bases between the germline ends. The chain's CDR3 is CASRGRGVNEQFF. CDR3 DNA: TGTGCCAGCAGGGGCAGGGGCGTCAATGAGCAGTTCTTC.

The chain uses TRBV11-2 and TRBJ1-2, with D perhaps TRBD1 (6 bases). The CDR3 has 18 amino acids. Trimming removed 6 bases at V and 4 bases at J, with 27 bases between. Germline CDR1 is SGHAT and CDR2 is FQNNGV. CDR3 sequence reads: CASRSLRDTGRGSYGYTF. The CDR3 nucleotides read TGTGCCAGCAGATCCCTCCGGGACACGGGCCGGGGTAGCTATGGCTACACCTTC.

This chain joins TRBV6-1 and TRBJ2-7; tentative D call: TRBD2 (6 bases). CDR3 length: 16 residues. V lost 4 bases to trimming and J lost 7 bases, with 23 bases between them. Germline assignment: CDR1 MNHNS and CDR2 SASEGT. For the CDR3, the DNA is TGTGCCAGCAGTGGGTCACTAGCCCGATTGGGGGAAGAGCAGTACTTC. It yields the protein CASSGSLARLGEEQYF.

The chain joins TRBV7-3 to TRBJ1-1; 7 nucleotides align to TRBD1. The junction had 5 bases not matched to a gene; V was cut back by 5 bases and J by 2 bases. CDR1 and CDR2 (germline): SGHTA, FQGTGA. The CDR3 sequence is 14 residues long. CDR3: CASSKGTENTEAFF. The CDR3 nucleotides read TGTGCCAGCAGCAAAGGGACAGAAAACACTGAAGCTTTCTTT.

V usage is TRBV19 and J usage is TRBJ2-5; TRBD1 matches at 7 bases. The J call may be incorrect, as the DNA end agrees better with TRBJ2-7. This CDR3 comprises 12 residues. CDR1 LNHDA and CDR2 SQIVND come from the germline V gene (reference sequence). This chain's CDR3 is CASSFPGGEQYF. The DNA for the CDR3 is TGTGCCAGTAGTTTCCCAGGGGGCGAGCAGTACTTC.

The rearrangement joins TRBV7-9 to TRBJ1-1; TRBD1 is a possible D gene (5 bases). The germline V gene has CDR1 SEHNR and CDR2 FQNEAQ (reference sequence). This CDR3 is 15 amino acids long. V was clipped by 2 bases and J by 4 bases, with 14 bases between them. CDR3 in DNA: TGTGCCAGCAGCTTAAGCTCAGGGCTCCGCACTGAAGCTTTCTTT. It translates to CASSLSSGLRTEAFF.

In its sample, this clone was seen a few times. CDR3 coding DNA: TGCAGCGTATCTGAGCAGGGCAATCAGCCCCAGCATTTT. Amino acids: CSVSEQGNQPQHF. The rearrangement uses TRBV29-1 and TRBJ1-5, with unresolved D. Deletions cut 6 bases from V and 2 bases from J, with 11 bases between. The CDR3 sequence is 13 residues long. The germline gives CDR1 SQVTM, CDR2 ANQGSEA.

The DNA for the CDR3 is TGCGCCAGCAGCTATAGACAGGGTTATAATGAAAAACTGTTTTTT. Protein product: CASSYRQGYNEKLFF. The chain employs TRBV5-1 and TRBJ1-4; TRBD1 matches at 7 bases. V was clipped by 3 bases and J by 4 bases; unmatched bases: 6. CDR3 length: 15 amino acids. Germline CDR1 SGHRS, CDR2 YFSETQ.